The 21 T cell receptor beta chains listed next were all sequenced from one sample in a study of control samples from healthy donors and cancer patients. Here immunoSEQ multiplex PCR was the method, and the copy in TCRdb shows in-frame clones only, minus some. The table has over 80,000 clones, 91% seen once. Sample: blood. The receptors shown here come from a man between 25 and 39 years old in good health.

This chain joins TRBV5-1 and TRBJ2-3, with 12 bases fitting TRBD1. Germline CDR1 is SGHRS and CDR2 is YFSETQ. V was clipped by 0 bases and J by 5 bases; unmatched bases: 7. This CDR3 comprises 17 residues. DNA for the CDR3: TGCGCCAGCAGCTTGGCGGGACAGGGGGCCGGGGGAGATACGCAGTATTTT. Residues: CASSLAGQGAGGDTQYF.

This chain links TRBV6-2 or TRBV6-3 with TRBJ2-7, with D unclear. Trimming took 5 bases from V and 3 from J, leaving 5 bases between them. The CDR3 sequence is 11 residues long. The germline V gene has CDR1 MNHEY and CDR2 SVGEGT. The CDR3 DNA reads TGTGCCAGCAGTGGCCACTACGAGCAGTACTTC. This translates into CASSGHYEQYF.

CDR3 residues: CSAREGNTIYF. The CDR3 DNA reads as TGCAGTGCTAGAGAGGGAAACACCATATATTTT. V gene TRBV20-1 combines with J gene TRBJ1-3; D uncertain. Germline CDR1 and CDR2: DFQATT and SNEGSKA (reference sequence). V shed 0 bases and J shed 4 bases, with 1 base lying between them. The CDR3 totals 11 residues.

The V gene is TRBV7-6, the J gene TRBJ2-1; TRBD1 might be the D (7 bases). The CDR3 is made up of 16 amino acids. The V gene lost 2 bases and the J gene lost 5 bases, with 16 bases spanning the gap. In germline, CDR1 is SGHVS, CDR2 FNYEAQ. The CDR3 bases are TGTGCCAGCAGCTTATCGAGGGGGCGGGAAAACAATGAGCAGTTCTTC. Protein sequence: CASSLSRGRENNEQFF.

The sample holds one count of this clone. The V and J genes are TRBV5-6 and TRBJ2-2, with 7 positions matching TRBD1. The CDR3 is made up of 14 amino acids. Germline V gene sequence: CDR1 SGHDT, CDR2 YYEEEE. V gave up 4 bases and J gave up 7 bases; unmatched junction bases: 7. CDR3 DNA sequence: TGTGCCAGCAGCCAGCAGGGGGTAGGCGGGGAGCTGTTTTTT. It specifies CASSQQGVGGELFF.

The V call is TRBV27, the J call TRBJ1-5; 8 bases match TRBD1. The germline gives CDR1 MNHEY, CDR2 SMNVEV (reference sequence). V dropped 6 bases and J dropped 4; count of bases not matched to a gene: 11. This CDR3 region has 16 residues. DNA of the CDR3: TGTGCCAGCAGACCCAGAACCGGGACAGGAAATCAGCCCCAGCATTTT. As protein: CASRPRTGTGNQPQHF.

The chain uses TRBV20-1 and TRBJ2-7; D is undetermined. The CDR3 has 12 amino acids. Germline V gene data show CDR1 as DFQATT and CDR2 as SNEGSKA (reference sequence). V was pared by 3 bases and J by 0 bases, with 6 bases between. The CDR3 sequence: CSASGDSYEQYF. As DNA, the CDR3 is TGCAGTGCTAGTGGCGACTCCTACGAGCAGTACTTC.

The J gene is TRBJ2-6, the V gene TRBV12-5; D uncertain. Germline CDR1 reads LGHNT; CDR2 reads FRNRAP. The V and J ends lost 2 bases and 0 bases respectively, with 8 bases between them. This CDR3 region has 16 residues. CDR3 in DNA: TGTGCTAGTGGTTTGAACTTAGGCTCTGGGGCCAACGTCCTGACTTTC. Its protein is CASGLNLGSGANVLTF.

This chain uses TRBV10-3 with TRBJ2-2, with 12 bases fitting TRBD2. The CDR3 covers 18 residues. After removal of 0 bases from V and 5 bases from J, the junction contained 7 bases not matched to a gene. Germline V gene data show CDR1 as ENHRY and CDR2 as SYGVKD. CDR3 amino acids: CAISESSAGTSGTGELFF. The CDR3, as DNA: TGTGCCATCAGTGAGTCTTCGGCCGGGACTAGCGGGACCGGGGAGCTGTTTTTT.

This clone was detected only a few times. The chain recombines TRBV13 with TRBJ2-1; D gene unclear. V lost 5 bases and J lost 8, with 16 bases in between. Germline lookup yields CDR1 PRHDT and CDR2 FYEKMQ (reference sequence). This CDR3 has 14 amino acids. The CDR3 loop is CASSPSLSDDEQFF. Here the CDR3 DNA reads TGTGCCAGCAGCCCTTCTTTGAGTGACGATGAGCAGTTCTTC.

This chain uses TRBV7-9 with TRBJ2-7; a weak D match, TRBD1 (6 bases). V was shortened by 1 base and J by 6 bases, with 16 bases between the two germline ends. CDR1 SEHNR and CDR2 FQNEAQ come from the germline V gene (reference sequence). The CDR3 has 15 residues. CDR3 in amino acids: CASSLGPTTGSEQYF. Written as DNA, the CDR3 is TGTGCCAGCAGCTTAGGACCTACTACAGGGAGCGAGCAGTACTTC.

This chain joins TRBV5-1 and TRBJ2-1; 13 bases fit TRBD2. The V gene's germline CDR1 is SGHRS and CDR2 YFSETQ. The CDR3 has 16 amino acids. The V gene end was trimmed by 4 bases and the J gene end by 13 bases; junction bases not matched to a gene: 14. This CDR3 is CASSHGLAGDSAPQFF. CDR3 DNA sequence: TGCGCCAGCAGCCACGGACTAGCGGGAGATTCCGCACCCCAGTTCTTC.

This clone has a single count. This chain links TRBV15 with TRBJ2-2; D not resolved. The CDR3 sequence is 15 residues long. V lost 0 bases, J lost 7 bases, and 12 bases lay in between. CDR1 LNHNV and CDR2 YYDKDF come from the germline V gene (reference sequence). CDR3 sequence reads: CATSRDLGLGGELFF. Here the CDR3 DNA reads TGTGCCACCAGCAGAGATCTTGGGCTGGGCGGGGAGCTGTTTTTT.

The V gene is TRBV6-2 or TRBV6-3, the J gene TRBJ2-7; D unclear. The CDR3 totals 14 residues. Germline V CDR1 and CDR2: MNHEY, SVGEGT. Trimming cost V 0 bases and J 2 bases, with 8 bases left between them. The CDR3 here is CASSYSTGPYEQYF. The CDR3 DNA reads TGTGCCAGCAGTTACTCCACCGGCCCCTACGAGCAGTACTTC.

V and J are TRBV2 and TRBJ1-5; maybe TRBD1 (5 bases). From germline, CDR1 is SNHLY and CDR2 FYNNEI. This CDR3 comprises 15 residues. Deletions cut 7 bases from V and 0 bases from J, with 13 bases between. CDR3 bases: TGTGCCAGCAACAGGTTCCCCTATAGCAATCAGCCCCAGCATTTT. Its protein product is CASNRFPYSNQPQHF.

V is TRBV6-5 and J is TRBJ2-1; unclear D gene. The CDR3 has 15 amino acids. V lost 4 bases and J lost 7, with 17 bases in between. Per the germline V gene, CDR1 is MNHEY and CDR2 is SVGAGI. The chain's CDR3 is CASSFGSLVGNEQFF. The DNA of the CDR3 is TGTGCCAGCAGTTTTGGGTCTTTGGTCGGGAATGAGCAGTTCTTC.

This chain uses TRBV5-1 with TRBJ2-7; D is perhaps TRBD2 (6 bases). Germline V CDR1 and CDR2: SGHRS, YFSETQ. CDR3 length: 15 amino acids. With 0 bases removed from V and 2 bases from J, the gap between germline ends came to 12 bases. The CDR3 nucleotides read TGCGCCAGCAGCTTGGTCGGTAGCGGAACCTACGAGCAGTACTTC. Translating it yields CASSLVGSGTYEQYF.

This sequence joins TRBV19 and TRBJ1-1; D might be TRBD1 (5 bases). The V gene lost 4 bases and the J gene lost 6 bases, with 12 bases spanning the gap. CDR1 is LNHDA, CDR2 SQIVND, per germline (reference sequence). CDR3 length: 13 residues. As DNA, the CDR3 is TGTGCCAGTAGTACTCGGGCAGGGCCTGAAGCTTTCTTT. It is translated as CASSTRAGPEAFF.

The V gene is TRBV6-6, the J gene TRBJ2-2; TRBD1 agrees at 11 bases. Looked up from germline, CDR1 is MNHNY and CDR2 is SVGAGI (reference sequence). This CDR3 contains 16 residues. J lost 3 bases, V lost 4 bases, and 4 bases had no gene match. The CDR3 DNA sequence: TGTGCCAGCAGTTCTCCGGGACAGGGGGACACCGGGGAGCTGTTTTTT. Residues: CASSSPGQGDTGELFF.

This chain joins TRBV7-9 and TRBJ1-3, with D perhaps TRBD1 (5 bases). The CDR3 sequence is 11 residues long. V was pared by 3 bases and J by 8 bases, with 5 bases between. CDR1 SEHNR and CDR2 FQNEAQ come from the germline V gene (reference sequence). Here the CDR3 DNA reads TGTGCCAGCAGCTTGGGGGACACCATATATTTT. Protein: CASSLGDTIYF.

This rearrangement joins TRBV28 to TRBJ2-5; TRBD1 agrees at 7 bases. The CDR3 sequence is 16 residues long. CDR1 MDHEN and CDR2 SYDVKM come from the germline V gene. Losses at the gene ends were 4 bases for V and 1 base for J; bases not matched to a gene: 9. The CDR3: CASSSPGQPSQETQYF. The CDR3 coding sequence is TGTGCCAGCAGTTCCCCGGGACAGCCTTCCCAAGAGACCCAGTACTTC.